In its sample, the clone carrying this T cell receptor (beta chain) was seen a few times. This entry belongs to a study of early T cells in non-severe SARS-CoV-2 infection. Germline V gene sequence: CDR1 SGHAT, CDR2 FQDESV (reference sequence). The CDR3 spans 11 residues. The V and J ends lost 3 bases and 10 bases respectively, with 7 bases between them. TCRdb passed the 5' RACE reads through MiXCR, listing each CDR3 protein once. The sample lists 65,000 to 75,000 distinct CDR3 sequences, more than 3.5% occurring once. Specimen: whole blood, collected at baseline. The gene calls are TRBV11-1 and TRBJ2-1; unclear D gene. The receptor was derived from an adult who was a healthcare worker with PCR-confirmed SARS-CoV-2 infection or an uninfected control (not recorded which). The donor label of this sample is uncertain. The CDR3 spells CASSFSLEQFF. The CDR3 bases are TGTGCCAGCAGCTTTAGCCTCGAGCAGTTCTTC.